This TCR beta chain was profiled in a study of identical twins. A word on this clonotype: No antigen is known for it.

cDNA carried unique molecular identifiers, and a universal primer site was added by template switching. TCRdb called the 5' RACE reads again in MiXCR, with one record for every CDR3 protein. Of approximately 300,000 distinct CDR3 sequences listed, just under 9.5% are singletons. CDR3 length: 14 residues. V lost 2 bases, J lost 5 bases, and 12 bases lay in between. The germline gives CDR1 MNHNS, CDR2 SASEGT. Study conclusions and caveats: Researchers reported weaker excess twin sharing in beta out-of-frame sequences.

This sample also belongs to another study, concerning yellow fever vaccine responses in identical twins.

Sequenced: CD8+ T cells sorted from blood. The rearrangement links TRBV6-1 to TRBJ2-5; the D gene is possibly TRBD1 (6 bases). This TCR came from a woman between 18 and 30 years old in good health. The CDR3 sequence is CASSEWQGGETQYF. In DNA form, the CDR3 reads TGTGCCAGCAGTGAATGGCAAGGGGGTGAGACCCAGTACTTC.